The clone carrying this T cell receptor beta chain turned up a few times. This sample was taken from a study of blood T cells in healthy people across ages. Through a sample-barcoded 5' primer and a J-beta primer mix, a second PCR was run for roughly 6 to 11 cycles. TCRdb ran MiXCR on the 5' RACE reads and lists one entry per CDR3 protein. The table lists under 750,000 distinct CDR3 sequences, under 55% of them singletons. The source is a man older than 75 in good health. The specimen sequenced was blood.

The CDR3 loop is CSAGQGANEKLFF. DNA of the CDR3: TGCAGCGCTGGACAGGGGGCTAATGAAAAACTGTTTTTT. This rearrangement joins TRBV29-1 to TRBJ1-4; 10 bases line up with TRBD1. V trimming: 7 bases; J trimming: 3 bases; junction bases outside the gene matches: 2. This CDR3 spans 13 amino acids. From germline, CDR1 is SQVTM and CDR2 ANQGSEA.